The rows below give T cell receptor beta chains drawn from one sample of a study of T cell responses to AZD1222 COVID-19 vaccine. The repertoire was sequenced with immunoSEQ multiplex PCR; TCRdb's copy has only in-frame clones and lacks some. The table records about 140,000 clones, under 95% of them present only once. The specimen comprised peripheral blood, sampled on day 0 of AZD1222 vaccination. Source of these receptors: an adult in good health. Each CDR3 is given with its conserved first and last residue. D genes are given only for firm matches. A clone size is listed for some rows: how often the clone was seen (once, few, many), or a class if it is expanded.

-,-,TRBV24-1,TRBJ2-2,CATGTAGSSAGELFF,TGTGCCACCGGGACAGCCGGGAGTTCGGCCGGGGAGCTGTTTTTT
-,-,TRBV27,TRBJ1-2,CASGRGSDYGYTF,TGTGCCAGCGGTCGGGGGAGTGACTATGGCTACACCTTC
once,-,TRBV6-2/TRBV6-3,TRBJ1-1,CASSYPANTEAFF,TGTGCCAGCAGTTACCCAGCGAACACTGAAGCTTTCTTT
-,TRBD1,TRBV29-1,TRBJ2-7,CSVWTGGGYEQYF,TGCAGCGTCTGGACAGGGGGAGGGTACGAGCAGTACTTC
-,-,TRBV18,TRBJ2-1,CASSPTSEQFF,TGTGCCAGCTCACCGACGTCGGAGCAGTTCTTC
-,-,TRBV28,TRBJ1-1,CASGFGWTDDTEAFF,TGTGCCAGCGGATTCGGCTGGACGGATGACACTGAAGCTTTCTTT
-,TRBD2,TRBV14,TRBJ2-1,CASSPDSGRASWYNEQFF,TGTGCCAGCAGCCCCGATAGCGGGAGGGCTTCTTGGTACAATGAGCAGTTCTTC
-,-,TRBV7-9,TRBJ1-4,CASSLAQGATNEKLFF,TGTGCCAGCAGCTTAGCGCAGGGCGCAACTAATGAAAAACTGTTTTTT
-,TRBD1,TRBV29-1,TRBJ2-2,CSAPGGQNTGELFF,TGCAGCGCCCCAGGGGGACAGAACACCGGGGAGCTGTTTTTT
-,-,TRBV7-2,TRBJ2-1,CASSPGLGSYNEQFF,TGTGCCAGCAGCCCGGGACTTGGATCCTACAATGAGCAGTTCTTC
-,-,TRBV5-6,TRBJ1-1,CASSPGTGNTEAFF,TGTGCCAGCAGCCCCGGGACGGGCAACACTGAAGCTTTCTTT
-,-,TRBV7-2,TRBJ2-1,CASSLDGGRYEQFF,TGTGCCAGCAGCTTAGATGGTGGTCGGTATGAGCAGTTCTTC
-,TRBD1,TRBV7-9,TRBJ1-6,CASSLDAGGLGSPLHF,TGTGCCAGCAGCTTAGACGCAGGGGGCTTGGGATCACCCCTCCACTTT
-,TRBD1,TRBV10-2,TRBJ1-2,CASRTGQGLGYTF,TGCGCCAGCAGAACCGGACAGGGCTTAGGCTACACCTTC
-,TRBD1,TRBV15,TRBJ1-6,CATSRDPFRGGSDNSPLHF,TGTGCCACCAGCAGAGATCCATTCCGAGGGGGCTCGGATAATTCACCCCTCCACTTT
-,-,TRBV6-6,TRBJ2-5,CASREGRRETQYF,TGTGCCAGCAGGGAGGGACGGAGGGAGACCCAGTACTTC
-,TRBD1,TRBV19,TRBJ2-3,CASSPPGTGGPDTQYF,TGTGCCAGTAGTCCTCCCGGGACAGGGGGCCCAGATACGCAGTATTTT
-,-,TRBV19,TRBJ1-5,CASSIDRRGSSNQPQHF,TGTGCCAGTAGTATAGATCGGAGAGGGAGCAGCAATCAGCCCCAGCATTTT
-,-,TRBV7-9,TRBJ2-5,CASRPPGVSETQYF,TGTGCCAGCAGACCCCCGGGAGTGAGCGAGACCCAGTACTTC
-,TRBD1,TRBV5-5,TRBJ1-2,CASSETGVGYGYTF,TGTGCCAGCAGCGAGACAGGGGTTGGCTATGGCTACACCTTC
-,-,TRBV7-9,TRBJ2-2,CASSLAGPTGELFF,TGTGCCAGCAGCTTAGCCGGGCCTACCGGGGAGCTGTTTTTT
-,-,TRBV5-1,TRBJ2-2,CASSLGHNTNTGELFF,TGCGCCAGCAGCTTGGGTCACAACACGAACACCGGGGAGCTGTTTTTT
-,-,TRBV28,TRBJ1-3,CASSLWSSKGNTIYF,TGTGCCAGCAGTTTATGGTCCTCCAAGGGAAACACCATATATTTT
once,TRBD2,TRBV7-3,TRBJ2-3,CASSLAGTSGSTDTQYF,TGTGCCAGCAGCCTCGCCGGGACTAGCGGTTCCACAGATACGCAGTATTTT
-,-,TRBV19,TRBJ1-1,CASSTRNTEAFF,TGTGCCAGTTCTACACGGAACACTGAAGCTTTCTTT
once,TRBD2,TRBV27,TRBJ2-1,CASSFAAGGFGYVEQFF,TGTGCCAGCAGTTTTGCAGCGGGAGGATTCGGGTATGTTGAGCAGTTCTTC
-,-,TRBV12-3/TRBV12-4,TRBJ2-5,CASSLTVETQYF,TGTGCCAGCAGTCTGACAGTCGAGACCCAGTACTTC
-,-,TRBV11-2,TRBJ1-5,CASSPGGGREHF,TGTGCCAGCAGCCCCGGGGGGGGGCGGGAGCATTTT
-,-,TRBV7-9,TRBJ1-5,CASSLGGLRGNQPQHF,TGTGCCAGCAGCTTAGGTGGGCTCCGTGGCAATCAGCCCCAGCATTTT
-,-,TRBV19,TRBJ1-5,CASSRAVGTGSNQPQHF,TGTGCCAGTAGTAGAGCGGTAGGGACGGGGAGCAATCAGCCCCAGCATTTT
-,-,TRBV12-3/TRBV12-4,TRBJ1-2,CASSRQSNYGYTF,TGTGCCAGCAGTCGACAGAGCAACTATGGCTACACCTTC
-,TRBD1,TRBV2,TRBJ1-5,CASRDRASPQHF,TGTGCCAGCAGGGACAGGGCCTCCCCCCAGCATTTT
-,-,TRBV9,TRBJ2-7,CASSEGSPSYEQYF,TGTGCCAGCAGCGAGGGGAGCCCCTCCTACGAGCAGTACTTC
-,TRBD2,TRBV27,TRBJ2-1,CASSLLAVPGNEQFF,TGTGCCAGCAGTCTACTAGCGGTTCCGGGCAATGAGCAGTTCTTC
-,-,TRBV6-5,TRBJ2-4,CASSPVLAKNIQYF,TGTGCCAGCAGTCCTGTTCTAGCCAAAAACATTCAGTACTTC
-,-,TRBV18,TRBJ2-7,CASSPSTYSYEQYF,TGTGCCAGCTCACCATCGACCTACTCCTACGAGCAGTACTTC
-,-,TRBV6-1,TRBJ1-4,CASSVSVWQATNEKLFF,TGTGCCAGCAGTGTTTCGGTGTGGCAGGCAACTAATGAAAAACTGTTTTTT
-,-,TRBV28,TRBJ1-6,CASISPRQNYNSPLHF,TGTGCCAGCATCTCGCCGCGGCAGAACTATAATTCACCCCTCCACTTT
-,TRBD2,TRBV4-1,TRBJ2-7,CASSWGAGEGEQYF,TGCGCCAGCAGCTGGGGAGCGGGAGAGGGCGAGCAGTACTTC
-,-,TRBV2,TRBJ1-1,CASSANPNTEAFF,TGTGCCAGCAGTGCTAATCCCAACACTGAAGCTTTCTTT
-,-,TRBV21-1,TRBJ1-5,CASSRPTGGCQPQHF,TGTGCCAGCAGCCGACCCACAGGGGGCTGTCAGCCCCAGCATTTT
-,-,TRBV28,TRBJ2-7,CASSSTDYEQYF,TGTGCCAGCAGTTCCACAGACTACGAGCAGTACTTC
-,TRBD1,TRBV19,TRBJ1-2,CASTGRDRSYGYTF,TGTGCCAGCACCGGCCGGGACAGGAGCTATGGCTACACCTTC
-,-,TRBV7-2,TRBJ1-1,CASSLVEGRRESTEAFF,TGTGCCAGCAGCTTAGTTGAGGGGAGAAGGGAAAGCACTGAAGCTTTCTTT
-,-,TRBV20-1,TRBJ2-3,CSGEGIDTQYF,TGCAGTGGAGAGGGGATAGATACGCAGTATTTT
-,-,TRBV7-2,TRBJ2-1,CASRESGFRGNEQFF,TGTGCCAGCAGAGAATCGGGGTTCCGCGGGAATGAGCAGTTCTTC
-,-,TRBV27,TRBJ2-1,CASSLPGGPGNEQFF,TGTGCCAGCAGTTTACCGGGCGGTCCTGGGAATGAGCAGTTCTTC
-,-,TRBV5-1,TRBJ2-7,CASSFTRDRNEQYF,TGCGCCAGCAGCTTTACCCGTGACAGGAACGAGCAGTACTTC
few,-,TRBV4-3,TRBJ2-7,CASSQDRSATLPEQYF,TGCGCCAGCAGCCAAGATAGGAGCGCGACCCTTCCCGAGCAGTACTTC
-,TRBD2,TRBV28,TRBJ2-1,CASSPGTSGNNEQFF,TGTGCCAGCAGTCCAGGGACTAGCGGCAACAATGAGCAGTTCTTC
-,-,TRBV15,TRBJ2-5,CATSREISETQYF,TGTGCCACCAGCAGAGAAATCTCGGAGACCCAGTACTTC
-,TRBD1,TRBV10-3,TRBJ1-1,CAITQRGQTGGTEAFF,TGTGCCATCACGCAGAGGGGGCAGACAGGGGGCACTGAAGCTTTCTTT
-,-,TRBV7-2,TRBJ2-5,CASSLEMGETQYF,TGTGCCAGCAGCTTAGAAATGGGGGAGACCCAGTACTTC
-,TRBD1,TRBV2,TRBJ1-4,CASRGQAQNEKLFF,TGTGCCAGCAGGGGACAGGCCCAGAATGAAAAACTGTTTTTT
-,-,TRBV7-6,TRBJ2-3,CASRRLDPDTQYF,TGTGCCAGCAGGCGACTAGATCCAGATACGCAGTATTTT
-,TRBD1,TRBV28,TRBJ1-3,CASSSTGTGNTIYF,TGTGCCAGCAGTTCGACAGGGACAGGAAACACCATATATTTT